Each of the 3 T cell receptor beta chains below was sequenced from the same sample in a study of OX40 agonist ivuxolimab in advanced cancers. TCRdb's copy holds only in-frame clones and misses some; the assay was immunoSEQ multiplex PCR. The data show tens of thousands of clones, around 87% seen once. Sequencing used CD4+ or CD8+ T cells sorted from blood, obtained in a trial of the OX40 agonist ivuxolimab. The receptor set was obtained from an adult with an advanced solid tumor such as melanoma, head and neck, liver or kidney cancer.

This chain joins TRBV2 and TRBJ2-2; 13 positions match TRBD2. The CDR3 covers 16 residues. Germline CDR1 and CDR2: SNHLY and FYNNEI. Trimming cost V 5 bases and J 6 bases; bases outside gene matches: 6. The CDR3, as DNA: TGTGCCAGCAGTTACACTAGCGGGAGGGGTTCCGGGGAGCTGTTTTTT. Amino acids: CASSYTSGRGSGELFF.

The chain couples TRBV7-9 to TRBJ1-1, with TRBD1 matching over 7 bases. Trimming at V came to 3 bases and at J to 0 bases, leaving 1 base not matched to a gene. Germline lookup yields CDR1 SEHNR and CDR2 FQNEAQ (reference sequence). This CDR3 is 14 amino acids long. The CDR3 reads CASSLGQMNTEAFF. The CDR3, as DNA: TGTGCCAGCAGCTTGGGACAGATGAACACTGAAGCTTTCTTT.

This clone was recorded once. The chain uses TRBV4-1 and TRBJ1-3; no clear D gene. Germline CDR1 is MGHRA and CDR2 is YSYEKL. Trimming pared 4 bases from V and 0 bases from J, leaving 13 bases between. The CDR3 consists of 16 residues. CDR3 amino acids: CASSLGRARSGNTIYF. The CDR3, as DNA: TGCGCCAGCAGCCTTGGGAGGGCACGCTCTGGAAACACCATATATTTT.